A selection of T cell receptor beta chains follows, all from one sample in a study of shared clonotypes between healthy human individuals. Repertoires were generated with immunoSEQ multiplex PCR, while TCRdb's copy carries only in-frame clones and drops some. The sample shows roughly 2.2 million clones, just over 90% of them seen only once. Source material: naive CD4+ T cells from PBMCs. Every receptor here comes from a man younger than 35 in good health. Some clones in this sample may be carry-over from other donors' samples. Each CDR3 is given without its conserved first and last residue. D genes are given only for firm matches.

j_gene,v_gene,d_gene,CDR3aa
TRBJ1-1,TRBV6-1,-,ASDRTQGSTEAF
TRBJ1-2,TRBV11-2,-,ASSFRQGTSNYGYT
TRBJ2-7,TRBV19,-,ASSSRVSSYEQY
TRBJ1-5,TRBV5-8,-,ASSVDRFRNQPQH
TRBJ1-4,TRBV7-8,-,ASSQGTSRGTIEKLF
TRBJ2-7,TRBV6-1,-,ASSERGYEQY
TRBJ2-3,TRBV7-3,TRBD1,ASSLMGQGAADTQY
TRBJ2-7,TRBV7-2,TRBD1,ASSPGTGPYEQY
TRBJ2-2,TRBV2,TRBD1,ASVRETGGTGELF
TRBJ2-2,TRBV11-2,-,ASSLLRATGELF
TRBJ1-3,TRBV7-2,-,ASSQQGTGNTIY
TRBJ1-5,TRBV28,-,ASSSPSNQPQH
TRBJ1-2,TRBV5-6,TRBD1,ASNLDRVGDYGYT
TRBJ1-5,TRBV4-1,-,ASSQPWNNNQPQH
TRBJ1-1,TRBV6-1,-,ASRPTSALGTEAF
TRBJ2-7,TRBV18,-,ASSPGRQGSYEQY
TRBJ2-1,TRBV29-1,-,SVALRGGGEQF
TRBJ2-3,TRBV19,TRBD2,ASSTLAGVADTQY
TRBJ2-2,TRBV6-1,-,ASNVHDTGELF
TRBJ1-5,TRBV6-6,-,ASSYDGNQPQH
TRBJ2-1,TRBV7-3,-,ASSKQGLTNEQF
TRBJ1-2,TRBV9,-,ASSVEPRLGYT
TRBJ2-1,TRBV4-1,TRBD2,ASSQLQTSGAAPQSYNEQF
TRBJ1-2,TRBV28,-,ASSLPDSNYGYT
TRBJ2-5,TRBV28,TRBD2,ASRTPNLAGAETQY
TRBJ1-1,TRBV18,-,ASSPLPTQQGSTEAF
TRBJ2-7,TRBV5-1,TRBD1,ASSPGTEGEQY
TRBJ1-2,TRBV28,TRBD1,ASSLWEPGQGYGYT
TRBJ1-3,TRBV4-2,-,ASSQVTGTGNTIY
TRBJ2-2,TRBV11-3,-,ASSLGWLGGAGHTGELF
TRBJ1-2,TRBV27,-,ASSLSVTEMGGYT